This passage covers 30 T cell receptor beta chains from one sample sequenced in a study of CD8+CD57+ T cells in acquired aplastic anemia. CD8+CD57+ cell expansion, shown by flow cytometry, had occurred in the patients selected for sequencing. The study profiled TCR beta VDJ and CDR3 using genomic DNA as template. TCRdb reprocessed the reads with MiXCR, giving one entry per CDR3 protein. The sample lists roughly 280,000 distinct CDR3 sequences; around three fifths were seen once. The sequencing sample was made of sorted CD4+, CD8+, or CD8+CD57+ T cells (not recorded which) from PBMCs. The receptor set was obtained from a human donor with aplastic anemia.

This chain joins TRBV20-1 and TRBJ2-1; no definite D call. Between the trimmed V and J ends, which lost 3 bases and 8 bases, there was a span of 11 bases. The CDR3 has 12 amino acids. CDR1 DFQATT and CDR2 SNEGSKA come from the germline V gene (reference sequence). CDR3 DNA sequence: TGCAGTGCTAGGGGTGCCCTCGATGAGCAGTTCTTC. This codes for CSARGALDEQFF.

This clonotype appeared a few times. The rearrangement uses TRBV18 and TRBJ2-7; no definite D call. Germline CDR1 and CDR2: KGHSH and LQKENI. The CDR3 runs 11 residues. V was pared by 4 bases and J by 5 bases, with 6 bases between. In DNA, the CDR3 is TGTGCCAGCTCACAGGGCCACGAGCAGTACTTC. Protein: CASSQGHEQYF.

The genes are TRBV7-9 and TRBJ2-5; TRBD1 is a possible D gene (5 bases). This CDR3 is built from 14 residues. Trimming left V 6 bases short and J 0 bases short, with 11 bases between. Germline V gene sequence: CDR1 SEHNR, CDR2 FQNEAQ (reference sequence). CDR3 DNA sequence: TGTGCCAGCAGTCGACAGCTAAACCAAGAGACCCAGTACTTC. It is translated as CASSRQLNQETQYF. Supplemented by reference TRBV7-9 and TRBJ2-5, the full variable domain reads DTGVSQNPRHKITKRGQNVTFRCDPISEHNRLYWYRQTLGQGPEFLTYFQNEAQLEKSRLLSDRFSAERPKGSFSTLEIQRTEQGDSAMYLCASSRQLNQETQYFGPGTRLLVL.

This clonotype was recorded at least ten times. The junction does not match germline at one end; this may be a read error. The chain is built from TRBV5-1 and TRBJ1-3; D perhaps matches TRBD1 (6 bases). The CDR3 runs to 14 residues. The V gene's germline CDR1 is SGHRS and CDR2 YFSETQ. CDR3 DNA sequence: TGTGCCAGCAGTTCCCAGGGGTCTGGAAACACCATATATTTT. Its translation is CASSSQGSGNTIYF.

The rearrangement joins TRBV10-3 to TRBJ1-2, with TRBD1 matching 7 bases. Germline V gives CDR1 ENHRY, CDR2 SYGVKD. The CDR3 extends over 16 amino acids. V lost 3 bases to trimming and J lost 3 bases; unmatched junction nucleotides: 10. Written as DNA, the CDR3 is TGTGCCATCAGTGAAACCAGCCAACAGGGGTACTATGGCTACACCTTC. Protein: CAISETSQQGYYGYTF.

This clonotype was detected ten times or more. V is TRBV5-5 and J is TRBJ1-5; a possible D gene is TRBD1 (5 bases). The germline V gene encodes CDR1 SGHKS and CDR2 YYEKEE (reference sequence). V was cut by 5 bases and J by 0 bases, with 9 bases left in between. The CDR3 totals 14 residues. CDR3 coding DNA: TGTGCCAGCAGGTGGGACGTTAGCAATCAGCCCCAGCATTTT. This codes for CASRWDVSNQPQHF.

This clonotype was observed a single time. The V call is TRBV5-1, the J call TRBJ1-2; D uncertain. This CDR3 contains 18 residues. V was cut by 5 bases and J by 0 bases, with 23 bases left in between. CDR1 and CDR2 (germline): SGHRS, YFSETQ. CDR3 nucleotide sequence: TGCGCCAGCAGTGATTCGGTGGCAGGCCGGGTGCCTAACTATGGCTACACCTTC. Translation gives CASSDSVAGRVPNYGYTF.

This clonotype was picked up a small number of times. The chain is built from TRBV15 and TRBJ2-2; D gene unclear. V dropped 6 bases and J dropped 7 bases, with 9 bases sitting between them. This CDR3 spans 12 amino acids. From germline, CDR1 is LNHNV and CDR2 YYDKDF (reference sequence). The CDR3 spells CATRRVVGELFF. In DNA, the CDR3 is TGTGCCACCAGAAGGGTGGTCGGGGAGCTGTTTTTT.

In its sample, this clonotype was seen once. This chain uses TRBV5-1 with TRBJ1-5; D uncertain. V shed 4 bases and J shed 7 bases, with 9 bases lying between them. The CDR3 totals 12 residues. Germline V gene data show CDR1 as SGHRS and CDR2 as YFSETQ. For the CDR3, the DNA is TGCGCCAGCAGCCAAGAATGGCAGCCCCAGCATTTT. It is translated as CASSQEWQPQHF.

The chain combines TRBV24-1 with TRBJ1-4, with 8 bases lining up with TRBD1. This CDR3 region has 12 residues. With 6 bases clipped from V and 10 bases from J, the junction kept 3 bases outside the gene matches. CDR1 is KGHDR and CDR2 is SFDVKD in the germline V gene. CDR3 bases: TGTGCCACCAGTTCCGGGACAGGAAAACTGTTTTTT. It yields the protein CATSSGTGKLFF.

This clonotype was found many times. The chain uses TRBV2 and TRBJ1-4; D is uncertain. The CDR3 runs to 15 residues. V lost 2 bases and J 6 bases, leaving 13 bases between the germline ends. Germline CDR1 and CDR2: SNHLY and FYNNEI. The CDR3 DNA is TGTGCCAGCAGTGAATTTGTGGGTTTCGATGAAAAACTGTTTTTT. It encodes CASSEFVGFDEKLFF.

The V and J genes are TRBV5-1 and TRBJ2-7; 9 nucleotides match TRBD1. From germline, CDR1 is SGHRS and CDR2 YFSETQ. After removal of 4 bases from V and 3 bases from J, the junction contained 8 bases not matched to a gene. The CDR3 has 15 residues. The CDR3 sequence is CASSQEGTGHYEQYF. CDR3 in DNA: TGCGCCAGCAGCCAAGAGGGGACAGGGCACTACGAGCAGTACTTC.

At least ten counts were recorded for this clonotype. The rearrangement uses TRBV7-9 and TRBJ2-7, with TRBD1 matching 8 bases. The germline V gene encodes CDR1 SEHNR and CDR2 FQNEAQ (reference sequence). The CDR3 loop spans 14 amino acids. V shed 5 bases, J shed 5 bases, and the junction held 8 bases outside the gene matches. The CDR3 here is CASSIGQGFDEQYF. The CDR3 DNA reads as TGTGCCAGCAGCATCGGACAGGGTTTCGACGAGCAGTACTTC.

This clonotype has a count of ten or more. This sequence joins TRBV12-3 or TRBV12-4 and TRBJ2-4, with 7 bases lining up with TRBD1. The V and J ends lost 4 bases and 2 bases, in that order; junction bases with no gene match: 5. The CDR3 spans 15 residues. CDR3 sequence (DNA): TGTGCCAGCAGTTACCAGGGGGTTTCCAAAAACATTCAGTACTTC. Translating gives CASSYQGVSKNIQYF.

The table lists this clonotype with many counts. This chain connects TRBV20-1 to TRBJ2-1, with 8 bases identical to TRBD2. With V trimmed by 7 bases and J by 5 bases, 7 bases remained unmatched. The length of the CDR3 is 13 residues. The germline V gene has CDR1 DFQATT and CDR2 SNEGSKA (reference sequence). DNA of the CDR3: TGCAGTGGGGAGCGGGGGACTAACAATGAGCAGTTCTTC. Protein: CSGERGTNNEQFF.

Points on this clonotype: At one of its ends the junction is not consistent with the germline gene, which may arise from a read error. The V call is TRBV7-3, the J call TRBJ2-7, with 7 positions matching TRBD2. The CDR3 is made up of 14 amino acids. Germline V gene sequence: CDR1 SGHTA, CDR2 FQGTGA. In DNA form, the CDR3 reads TGTGCCAGCAGCTTAAGTGGGAGGGTAGGCGAGCGGTACTTC. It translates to CASSLSGRVGERYF.

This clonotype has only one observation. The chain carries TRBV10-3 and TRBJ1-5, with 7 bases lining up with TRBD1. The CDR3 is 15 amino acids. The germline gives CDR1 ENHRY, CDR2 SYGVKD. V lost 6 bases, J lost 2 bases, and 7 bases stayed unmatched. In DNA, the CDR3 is TGTGCCATCAGGAACGGGACAGTAGGCAATCAGCCCCAGCATTTT. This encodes CAIRNGTVGNQPQHF.

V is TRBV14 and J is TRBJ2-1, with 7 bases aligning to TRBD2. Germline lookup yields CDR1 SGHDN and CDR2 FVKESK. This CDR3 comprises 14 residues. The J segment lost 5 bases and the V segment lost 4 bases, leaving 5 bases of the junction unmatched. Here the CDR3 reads CASSRRGVDNEQFF. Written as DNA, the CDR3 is TGTGCCAGCAGCCGACGGGGGGTGGACAATGAGCAGTTCTTC.

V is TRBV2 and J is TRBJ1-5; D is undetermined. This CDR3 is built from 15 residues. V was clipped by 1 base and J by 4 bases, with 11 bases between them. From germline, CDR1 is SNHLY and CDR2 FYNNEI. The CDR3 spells CASSEERAGNQPQHF. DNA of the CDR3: TGTGCCAGCAGTGAAGAGCGGGCCGGGAATCAGCCCCAGCATTTT.

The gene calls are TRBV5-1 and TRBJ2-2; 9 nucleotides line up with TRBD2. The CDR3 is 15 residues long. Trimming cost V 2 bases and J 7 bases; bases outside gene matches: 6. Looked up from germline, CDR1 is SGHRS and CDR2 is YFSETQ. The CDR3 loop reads CASSLGGRASGELFF. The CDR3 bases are TGCGCCAGCAGCTTAGGCGGGAGGGCGAGCGGGGAGCTGTTTTTT. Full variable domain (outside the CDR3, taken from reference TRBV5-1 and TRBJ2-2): KAGVTQTPRYLIKTRGQQVTLSCSPISGHRSVSWYQQTPGQGLQFLFEYFSETQRNKGNFPGRFSGRQFSNSRSEMNVSTLELGDSALYLCASSLGGRASGELFFGEGSRLTVL.

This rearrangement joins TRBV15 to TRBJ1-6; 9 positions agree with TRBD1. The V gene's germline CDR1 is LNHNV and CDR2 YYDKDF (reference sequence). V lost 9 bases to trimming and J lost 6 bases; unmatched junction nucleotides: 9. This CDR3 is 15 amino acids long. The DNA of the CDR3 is TGTGCCACAGAAGAGACAGGGGGAGGTAATTCACCCCTCCACTTT. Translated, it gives CATEETGGGNSPLHF.

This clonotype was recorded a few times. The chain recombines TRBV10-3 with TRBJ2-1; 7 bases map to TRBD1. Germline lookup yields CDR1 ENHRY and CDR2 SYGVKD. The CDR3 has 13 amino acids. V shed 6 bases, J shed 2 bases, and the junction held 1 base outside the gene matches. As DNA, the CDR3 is TGTGCCATCAGCGGGACAGCCTACAATGAGCAGTTCTTC. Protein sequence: CAISGTAYNEQFF.

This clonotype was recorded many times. The CDR3 region has the DNA TGCAGTGCTAGACCCAACGGGGTAGGCTATGGCTACACCTTC. Translated, it gives CSARPNGVGYGYTF. The V and J genes are TRBV20-1 and TRBJ1-2, with unresolved D. This CDR3 spans 14 amino acids. Trimming took off 2 bases at V and 4 bases at J, with 14 bases between the two ends. Germline V gives CDR1 DFQATT, CDR2 SNEGSKA (reference sequence).

The CDR3 bases are TGTGCCAGCAGCTCCGAACCTGGGCAGCCCCAGCATTTT. Encoded protein: CASSSEPGQPQHF. The rearrangement links TRBV6-5 to TRBJ1-5; D gene unclear. Germline CDR1 reads MNHEY; CDR2 reads SVGAGI. V was trimmed by 6 bases and J by 7 bases, leaving 13 bases between them. CDR3 length: 13 amino acids.

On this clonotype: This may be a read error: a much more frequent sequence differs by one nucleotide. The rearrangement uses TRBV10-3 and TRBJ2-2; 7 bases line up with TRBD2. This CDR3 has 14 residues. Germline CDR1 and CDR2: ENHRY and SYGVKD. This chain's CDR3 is CASSLRGSTGGLFF. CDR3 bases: TGTGCCAGCAGTTTGCGGGGGAGCACCGGGGGGCTGTTTTTT.

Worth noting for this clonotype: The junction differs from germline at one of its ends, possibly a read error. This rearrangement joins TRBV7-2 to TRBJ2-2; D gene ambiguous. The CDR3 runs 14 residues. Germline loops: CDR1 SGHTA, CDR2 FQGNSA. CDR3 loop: CASSLFRDVGQLFF. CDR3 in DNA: TGTGCCAGCAGCTTATTCAGAGACGTCGGGCAGCTGTTTTTT.

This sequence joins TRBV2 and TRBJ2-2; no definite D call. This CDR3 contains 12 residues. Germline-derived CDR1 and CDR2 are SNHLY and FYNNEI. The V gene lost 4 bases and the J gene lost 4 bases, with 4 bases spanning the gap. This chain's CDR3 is CASSGFTGELFF. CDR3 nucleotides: TGTGCCAGCAGTGGTTTCACCGGGGAGCTGTTTTTT.

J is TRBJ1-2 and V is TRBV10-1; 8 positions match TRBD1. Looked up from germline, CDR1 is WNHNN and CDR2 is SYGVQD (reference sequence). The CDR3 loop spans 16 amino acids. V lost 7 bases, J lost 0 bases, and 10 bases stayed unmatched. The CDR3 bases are TGCGCCAGCATTGAAGACAGGGGCCCTTCTAACTATGGCTACACCTTC. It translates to CASIEDRGPSNYGYTF.

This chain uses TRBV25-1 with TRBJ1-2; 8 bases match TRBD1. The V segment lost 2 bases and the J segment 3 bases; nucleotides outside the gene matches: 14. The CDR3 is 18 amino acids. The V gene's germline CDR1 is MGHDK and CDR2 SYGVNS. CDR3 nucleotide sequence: TGTGCCAGCAGTGAAGGGGGGGCAGGGGGCTCCATTGACTATGGCTACACCTTC. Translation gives CASSEGGAGGSIDYGYTF.

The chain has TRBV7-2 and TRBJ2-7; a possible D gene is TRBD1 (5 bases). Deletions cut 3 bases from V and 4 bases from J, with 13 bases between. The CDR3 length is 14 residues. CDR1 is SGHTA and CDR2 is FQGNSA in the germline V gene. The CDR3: CASSLEWGLYEQYF. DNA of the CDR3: TGTGCCAGCAGCTTGGAGTGGGGCTTATACGAGCAGTACTTC. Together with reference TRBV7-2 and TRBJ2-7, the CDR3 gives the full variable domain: GAGVSQSPSNKVTEKGKDVELRCDPISGHTALYWYRQSLGQGLEFLIYFQGNSAPDKSGLPSDRFSAERTGGSVSTLTIQRTQQEDSAVYLCASSLEWGLYEQYFGPGTRLTVT.